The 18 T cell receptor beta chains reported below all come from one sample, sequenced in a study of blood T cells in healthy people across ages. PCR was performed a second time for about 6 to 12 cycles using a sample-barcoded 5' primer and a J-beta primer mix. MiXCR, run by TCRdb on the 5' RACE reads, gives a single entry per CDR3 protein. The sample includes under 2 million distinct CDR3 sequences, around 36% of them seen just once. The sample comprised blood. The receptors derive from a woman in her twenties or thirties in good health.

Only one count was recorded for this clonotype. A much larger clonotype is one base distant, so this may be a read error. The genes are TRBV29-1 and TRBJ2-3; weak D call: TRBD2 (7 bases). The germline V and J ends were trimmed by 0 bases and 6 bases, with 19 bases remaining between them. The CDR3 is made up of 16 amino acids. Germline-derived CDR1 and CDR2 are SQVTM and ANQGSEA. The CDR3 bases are TGCAGCGTTGAAGATGAACTGCGGGGGCACCACGATACGCAGTATTTT. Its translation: CSVEDELRGHHDTQYF.

Here the CDR3 DNA reads TGTGCCAGCAGCCAAGACAGAATTACTGGAAACACCATATATTTT. Protein sequence: CASSQDRITGNTIYF. This chain joins TRBV11-2 and TRBJ1-3; weak D call: TRBD1 (5 bases). Germline V gene sequence: CDR1 SGHAT, CDR2 FQNNGV. This CDR3 region has 15 residues. The V and J ends lost 5 bases and 2 bases respectively, with 13 bases between them.

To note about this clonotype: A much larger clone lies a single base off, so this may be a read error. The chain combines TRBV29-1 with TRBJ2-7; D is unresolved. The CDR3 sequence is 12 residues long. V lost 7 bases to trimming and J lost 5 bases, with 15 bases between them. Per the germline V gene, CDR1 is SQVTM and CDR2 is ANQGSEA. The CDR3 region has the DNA TGCAGCGCCTCACATGGTACTAACGAGCAGTACTTC. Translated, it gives CSASHGTNEQYF.

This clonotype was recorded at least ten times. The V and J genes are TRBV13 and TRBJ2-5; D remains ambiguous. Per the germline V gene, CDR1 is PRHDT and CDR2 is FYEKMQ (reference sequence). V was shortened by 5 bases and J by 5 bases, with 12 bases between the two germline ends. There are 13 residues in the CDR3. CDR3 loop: CASSQALGETQYF. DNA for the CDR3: TGTGCCAGCAGCCAAGCGTTGGGTGAGACCCAGTACTTC.

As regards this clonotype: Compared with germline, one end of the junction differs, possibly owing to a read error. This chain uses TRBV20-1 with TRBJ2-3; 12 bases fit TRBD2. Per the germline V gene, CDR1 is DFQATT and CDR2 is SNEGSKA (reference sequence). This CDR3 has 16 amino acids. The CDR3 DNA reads TGCAGTGCTCGAGACTCTAGCGGGAGGGTCACAGATACGCAGTATTTT. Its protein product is CSARDSSGRVTDTQYF.

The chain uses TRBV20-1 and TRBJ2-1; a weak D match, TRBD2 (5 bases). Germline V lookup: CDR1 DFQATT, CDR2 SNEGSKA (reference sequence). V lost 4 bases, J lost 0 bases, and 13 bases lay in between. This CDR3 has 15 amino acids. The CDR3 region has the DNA TGCAGTGCTAACCGAATGGGGAGCTCCTACAATGAGCAGTTCTTC. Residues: CSANRMGSSYNEQFF.

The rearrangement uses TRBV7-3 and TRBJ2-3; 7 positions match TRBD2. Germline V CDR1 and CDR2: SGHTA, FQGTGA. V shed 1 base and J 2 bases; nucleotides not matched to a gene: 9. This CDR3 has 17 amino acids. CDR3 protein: CASSLNRPGLPTDTQYF. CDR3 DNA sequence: TGTGCCAGCAGCTTAAATCGGCCGGGACTACCCACAGATACGCAGTATTTT.

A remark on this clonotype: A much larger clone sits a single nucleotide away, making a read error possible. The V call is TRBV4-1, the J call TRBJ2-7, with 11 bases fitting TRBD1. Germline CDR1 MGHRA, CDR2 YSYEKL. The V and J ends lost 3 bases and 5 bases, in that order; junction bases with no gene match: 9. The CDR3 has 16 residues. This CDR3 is CASSQVRTGGTDEQYF. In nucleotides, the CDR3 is TGCGCCAGCAGCCAGGTTCGGACAGGGGGCACGGACGAGCAGTACTTC.

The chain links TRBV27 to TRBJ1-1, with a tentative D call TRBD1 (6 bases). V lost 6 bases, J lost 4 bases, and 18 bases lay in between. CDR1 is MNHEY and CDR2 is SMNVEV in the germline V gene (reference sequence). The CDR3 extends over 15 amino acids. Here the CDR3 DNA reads TGTGCCAGCAGCCATGGGGGGGCCGGGGGCACTGAAGCTTTCTTT. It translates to CASSHGGAGGTEAFF.

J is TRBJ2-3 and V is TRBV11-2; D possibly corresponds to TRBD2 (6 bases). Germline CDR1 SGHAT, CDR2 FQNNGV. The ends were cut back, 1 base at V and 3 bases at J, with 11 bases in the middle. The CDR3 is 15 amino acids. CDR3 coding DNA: TGTGCCAGCAGCTTAGGGAGGGGTCGGACAGATACGCAGTATTTT. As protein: CASSLGRGRTDTQYF.

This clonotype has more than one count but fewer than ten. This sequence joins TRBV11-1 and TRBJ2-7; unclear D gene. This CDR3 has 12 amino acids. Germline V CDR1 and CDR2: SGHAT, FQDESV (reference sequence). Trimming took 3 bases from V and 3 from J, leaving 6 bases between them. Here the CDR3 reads CASSFWSYEQYF. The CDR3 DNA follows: TGTGCCAGCAGCTTCTGGAGCTACGAGCAGTACTTC.

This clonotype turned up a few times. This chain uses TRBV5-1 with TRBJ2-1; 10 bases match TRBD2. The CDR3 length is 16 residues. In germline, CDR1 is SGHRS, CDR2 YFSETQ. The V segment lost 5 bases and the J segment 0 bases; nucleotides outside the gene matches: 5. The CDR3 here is CASRESGGASYNEQFF. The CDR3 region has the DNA TGCGCCAGCAGGGAGAGCGGGGGGGCCTCCTACAATGAGCAGTTCTTC.

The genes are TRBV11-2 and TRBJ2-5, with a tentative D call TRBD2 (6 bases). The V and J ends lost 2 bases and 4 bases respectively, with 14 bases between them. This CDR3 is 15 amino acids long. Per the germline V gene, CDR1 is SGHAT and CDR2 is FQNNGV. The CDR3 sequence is CASSLSGLGGETQYF. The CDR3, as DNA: TGTGCCAGCAGCTTATCAGGCCTGGGAGGAGAGACCCAGTACTTC.

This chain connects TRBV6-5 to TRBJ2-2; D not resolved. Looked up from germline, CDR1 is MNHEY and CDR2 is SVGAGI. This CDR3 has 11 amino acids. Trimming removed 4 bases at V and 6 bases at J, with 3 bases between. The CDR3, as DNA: TGTGCCAGCAGTTGGTCCGGGGAGCTGTTTTTT. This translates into CASSWSGELFF.

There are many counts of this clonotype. CDR3 sequence: CASSPGEEETQYF. In DNA, the CDR3 is TGTGCCAGCAGCCCAGGGGAGGAAGAGACCCAGTACTTC. The chain combines TRBV7-2 with TRBJ2-5; D may match TRBD1 or TRBD2 (6 bases each). Germline assignment: CDR1 SGHTA and CDR2 FQGNSA. Trimming removed 5 bases at V and 3 bases at J, with 10 bases between. The CDR3 is 13 residues long.

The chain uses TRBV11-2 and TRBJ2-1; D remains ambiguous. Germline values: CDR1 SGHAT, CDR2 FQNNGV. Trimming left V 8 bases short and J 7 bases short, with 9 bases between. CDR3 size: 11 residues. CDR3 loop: CASDGRNEQFF. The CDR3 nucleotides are TGTGCCAGCGACGGACGGAATGAGCAGTTCTTC.

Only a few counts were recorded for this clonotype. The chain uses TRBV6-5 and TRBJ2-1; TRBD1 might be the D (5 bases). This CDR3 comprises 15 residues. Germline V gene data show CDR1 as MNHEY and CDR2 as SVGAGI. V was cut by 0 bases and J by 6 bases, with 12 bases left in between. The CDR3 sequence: CASSYSTPGLNEQFF. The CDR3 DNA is TGTGCCAGCAGTTACTCGACTCCAGGGCTCAATGAGCAGTTCTTC.

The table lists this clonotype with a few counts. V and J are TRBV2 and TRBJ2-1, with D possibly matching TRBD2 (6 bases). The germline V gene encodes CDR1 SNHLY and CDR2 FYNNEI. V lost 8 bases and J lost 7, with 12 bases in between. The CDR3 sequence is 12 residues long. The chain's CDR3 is CASRIADNEQFF. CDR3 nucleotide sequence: TGTGCCAGCCGAATAGCGGATAATGAGCAGTTCTTC.